This TCR beta chain comes out of a study of blood T cell repertoires in COVID-19. As processed by the authors: Nucleated cell number was recorded as an estimate derived from reference gene primer amplification. This table comes from immunoSEQ multiplex PCR, and its TCRdb copy is limited to in-frame clones, with some not included. The V and J calls and the clone size are those of that table, but D and trimming were determined from the DNA. The top ten hold roughly 2% of the sample, which has over 150,000 clones, roughly four fifths seen once. The germline CDR1 and CDR2 sequences are ENHRY and SYGVKD. CDR3 length: 14 residues. With 8 bases clipped from V and 5 bases from J, the junction kept 8 bases outside the gene matches.

Sample: peripheral blood. The source is an elderly woman with acute or convalescent COVID-19. This chain joins TRBV10-3 and TRBJ2-3; 9 nucleotides align to TRBD1. CDR3 bases: TGTGCCATCGACGGGACAGGGTATGGAGATACGCAGTATTTT. Its translation is CAIDGTGYGDTQYF.